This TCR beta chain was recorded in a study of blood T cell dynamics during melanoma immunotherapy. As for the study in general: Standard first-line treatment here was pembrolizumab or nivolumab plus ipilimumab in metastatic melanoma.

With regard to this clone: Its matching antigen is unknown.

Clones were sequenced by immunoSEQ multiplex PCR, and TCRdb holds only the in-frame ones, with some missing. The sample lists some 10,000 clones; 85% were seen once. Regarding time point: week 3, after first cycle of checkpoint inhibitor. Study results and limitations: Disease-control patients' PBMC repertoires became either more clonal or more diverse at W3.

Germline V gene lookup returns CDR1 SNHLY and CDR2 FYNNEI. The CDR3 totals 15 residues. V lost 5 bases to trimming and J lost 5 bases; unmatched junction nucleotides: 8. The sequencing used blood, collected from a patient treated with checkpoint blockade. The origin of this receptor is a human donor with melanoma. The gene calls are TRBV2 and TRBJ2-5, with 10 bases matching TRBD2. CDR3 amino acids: CASSRSSGGIETQYF. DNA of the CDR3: TGTGCCAGCAGTCGTTCTAGCGGGGGAATTGAGACCCAGTACTTC.